This TCR beta chain emerged from a study of neoadjuvant anti-PD-1 for oral cavity cancer. At the level of the study: Non-progressing patients received a fourth nivolumab dose near day 43, then surgery on days 50-56.

Cohort: HPV-negative, locally advanced oral cavity squamous cell carcinoma patients. The CDR3 runs 11 residues. Germline assignment: CDR1 DFQATT and CDR2 SNEGSKA (reference sequence). After removal of 8 bases from V and 12 bases from J, the junction contained 8 bases not matched to a gene. Sequencing was performed with immunoSEQ multiplex PCR; in TCRdb, only in-frame clones are kept and a portion is missing. The sample comprises fewer than 15,000 clones, roughly 60% of which are singletons, and 12% rests with the top ten. The TCR originated in a person aged 35-79 years with oral cavity squamous cell carcinoma. The sample was tumor tissue, taken before nivolumab (anti-PD-1) treatment. The chain combines TRBV20-1 with TRBJ2-1, with 9 bases lining up with TRBD2. The CDR3 region has the DNA TGCAGTTCCCCTAGCGGGATGGTGCAGTTCTTC. Translation: CSSPSGMVQFF.